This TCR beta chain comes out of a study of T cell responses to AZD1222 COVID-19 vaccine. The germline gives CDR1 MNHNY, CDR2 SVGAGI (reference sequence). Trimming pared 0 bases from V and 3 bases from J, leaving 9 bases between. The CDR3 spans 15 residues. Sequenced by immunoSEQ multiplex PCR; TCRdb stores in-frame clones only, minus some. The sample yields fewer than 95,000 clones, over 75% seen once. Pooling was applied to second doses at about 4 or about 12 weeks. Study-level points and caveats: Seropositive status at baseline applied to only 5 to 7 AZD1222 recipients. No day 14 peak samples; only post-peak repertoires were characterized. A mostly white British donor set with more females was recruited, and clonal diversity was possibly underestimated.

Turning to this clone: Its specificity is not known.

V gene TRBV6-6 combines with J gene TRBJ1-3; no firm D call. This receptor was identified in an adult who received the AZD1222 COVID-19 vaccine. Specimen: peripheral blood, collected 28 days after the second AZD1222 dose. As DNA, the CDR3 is TGTGCCAGCAGTTACTCACTCGGCAGTGGAAACACCATATATTTT. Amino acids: CASSYSLGSGNTIYF.